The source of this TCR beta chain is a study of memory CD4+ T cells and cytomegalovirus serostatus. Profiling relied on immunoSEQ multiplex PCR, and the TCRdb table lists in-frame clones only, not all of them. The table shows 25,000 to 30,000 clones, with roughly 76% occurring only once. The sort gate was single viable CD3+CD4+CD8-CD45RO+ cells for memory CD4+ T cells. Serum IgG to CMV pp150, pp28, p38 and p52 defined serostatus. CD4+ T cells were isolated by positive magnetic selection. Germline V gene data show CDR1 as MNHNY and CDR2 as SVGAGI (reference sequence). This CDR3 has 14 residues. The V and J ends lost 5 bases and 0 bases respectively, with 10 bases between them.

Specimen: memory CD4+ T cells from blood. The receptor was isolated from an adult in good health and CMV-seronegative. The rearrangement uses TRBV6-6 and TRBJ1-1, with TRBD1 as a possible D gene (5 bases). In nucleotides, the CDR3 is TGTGCCAGCAGTCTACAGGCTATGAACACTGAAGCTTTCTTT. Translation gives CASSLQAMNTEAFF.